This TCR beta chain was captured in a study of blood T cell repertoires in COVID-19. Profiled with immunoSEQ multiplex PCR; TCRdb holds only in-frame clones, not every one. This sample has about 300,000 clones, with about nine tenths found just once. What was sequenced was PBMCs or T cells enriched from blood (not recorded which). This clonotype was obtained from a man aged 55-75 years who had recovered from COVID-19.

CDR3: CASSATGQGDTEAFF. The CDR3 DNA reads TGTGCCAGCAGCGCGACAGGGCAGGGGGACACTGAAGCTTTCTTT. This chain joins TRBV9 and TRBJ1-1; 7 bases align to TRBD1. The CDR3 contains 15 residues. CDR1 and CDR2 (germline): SGDLS, YYNGEE. The J segment lost 3 bases and the V segment lost 3 bases, leaving 8 bases of the junction unmatched.